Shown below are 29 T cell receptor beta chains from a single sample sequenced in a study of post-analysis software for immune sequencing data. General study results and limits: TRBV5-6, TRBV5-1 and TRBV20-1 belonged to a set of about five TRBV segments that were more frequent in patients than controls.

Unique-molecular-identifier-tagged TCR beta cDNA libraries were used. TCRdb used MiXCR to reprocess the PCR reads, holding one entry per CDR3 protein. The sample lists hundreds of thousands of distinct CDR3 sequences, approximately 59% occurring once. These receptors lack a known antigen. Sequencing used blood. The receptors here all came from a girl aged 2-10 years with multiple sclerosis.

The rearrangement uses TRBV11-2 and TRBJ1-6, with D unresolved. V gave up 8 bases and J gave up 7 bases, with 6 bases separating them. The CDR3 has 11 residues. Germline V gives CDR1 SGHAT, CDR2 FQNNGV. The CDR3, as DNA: TGTGCCAGCGCAGAGAATTCACCCCTCCACTTT. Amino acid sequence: CASAENSPLHF. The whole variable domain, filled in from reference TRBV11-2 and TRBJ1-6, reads EAGVAQSPRYKIIEKRQSVAFWCNPISGHATLYWYQQILGQGPKLLIQFQNNGVVDDSQLPKDRFSAERLKGVDSTLKIQPAKLEDSAVYLCASAENSPLHFGNGTRLTVT.

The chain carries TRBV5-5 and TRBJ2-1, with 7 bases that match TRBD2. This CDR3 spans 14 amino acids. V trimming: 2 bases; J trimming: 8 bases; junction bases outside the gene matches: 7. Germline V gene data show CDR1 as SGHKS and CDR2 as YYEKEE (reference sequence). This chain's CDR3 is CASSFQRDGHEQFF. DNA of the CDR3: TGTGCCAGCAGCTTCCAGCGGGATGGTCATGAGCAGTTCTTC.

CDR3 loop: CSARGTGRQYF. The CDR3 DNA is TGCAGTGCCCGGGGGACAGGCCGTCAGTACTTC. J is TRBJ2-5 and V is TRBV20-1; the match to TRBD1 covers 8 bases. V dropped 6 bases and J dropped 11; count of bases not matched to a gene: 8. This CDR3 contains 11 residues. Germline loops: CDR1 DFQATT, CDR2 SNEGSKA (reference sequence).

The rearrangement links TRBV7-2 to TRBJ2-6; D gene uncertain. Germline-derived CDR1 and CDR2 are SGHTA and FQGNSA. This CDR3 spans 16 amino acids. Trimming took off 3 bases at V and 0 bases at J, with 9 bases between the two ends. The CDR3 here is CASSLGPPSGANVLTF. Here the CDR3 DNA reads TGTGCCAGCAGCTTGGGTCCCCCCTCTGGGGCCAACGTCCTGACTTTC.

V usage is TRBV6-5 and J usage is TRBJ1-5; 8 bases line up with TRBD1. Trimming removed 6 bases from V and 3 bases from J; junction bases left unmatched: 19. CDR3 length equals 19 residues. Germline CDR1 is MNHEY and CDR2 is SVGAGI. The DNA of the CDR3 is TGTGCCAGCAGATCTACTGGACAGGGTATCCCCCTGCTCAATCAGCCCCAGCATTTT. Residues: CASRSTGQGIPLLNQPQHF.

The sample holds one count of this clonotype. The chain's CDR3 is CATSPAGQSSYNEQFF. Here the CDR3 DNA reads TGTGCCACCAGTCCCGCCGGGCAGAGCTCCTACAATGAGCAGTTCTTC. The V and J genes are TRBV24-1 and TRBJ2-1, with D unclear. V lost 6 bases, J lost 0 bases, and 14 bases lay in between. CDR3 length: 16 amino acids. Looked up from germline, CDR1 is KGHDR and CDR2 is SFDVKD.

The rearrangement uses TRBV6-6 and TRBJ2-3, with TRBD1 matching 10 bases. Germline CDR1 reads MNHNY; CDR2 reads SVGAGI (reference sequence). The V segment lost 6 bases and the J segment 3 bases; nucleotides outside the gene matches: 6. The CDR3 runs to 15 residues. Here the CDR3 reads CASRQTGGWTDTQYF. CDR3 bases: TGTGCCAGCAGGCAGACAGGGGGCTGGACAGATACGCAGTATTTT.

CDR3 sequence (DNA): TGTGCCAGCATCAGCGAGGGAAGTACCTACGAGCAGTACTTC. It specifies CASISEGSTYEQYF. V gene TRBV9 combines with J gene TRBJ2-7; possible D gene TRBD2, 5 bases. The CDR3 runs to 14 residues. Germline assignment: CDR1 SGDLS and CDR2 YYNGEE. The V end was cut by 6 bases, the J end by 2 bases, with 15 bases between.

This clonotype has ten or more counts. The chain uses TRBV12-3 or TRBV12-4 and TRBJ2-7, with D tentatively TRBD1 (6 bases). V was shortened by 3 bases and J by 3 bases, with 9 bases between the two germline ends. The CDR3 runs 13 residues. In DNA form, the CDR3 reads TGTGCCAGCAGTTTGGGCAGGGGCTACGAGCAGTACTTC. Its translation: CASSLGRGYEQYF.

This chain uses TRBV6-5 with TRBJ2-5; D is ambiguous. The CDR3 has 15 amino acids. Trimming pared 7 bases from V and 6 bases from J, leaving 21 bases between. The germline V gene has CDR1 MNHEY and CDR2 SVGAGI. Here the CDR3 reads CASTSRPNPAKTQYF. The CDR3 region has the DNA TGTGCCAGCACCTCTCGACCGAACCCAGCGAAGACCCAGTACTTC.

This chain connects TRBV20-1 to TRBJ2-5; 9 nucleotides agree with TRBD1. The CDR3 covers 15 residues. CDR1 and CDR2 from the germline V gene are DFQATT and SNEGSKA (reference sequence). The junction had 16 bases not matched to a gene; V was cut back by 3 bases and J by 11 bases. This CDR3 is CSARPGQGHVREQYF. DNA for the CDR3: TGCAGTGCTAGGCCGGGACAGGGACATGTGAGGGAGCAGTACTTC.

The CDR3, as DNA: TGTGCCAGCAGTTACTTCAACGGCTACAATGAGCAGTTCTTC. Its translation: CASSYFNGYNEQFF. The chain recombines TRBV6-5 with TRBJ2-1; unclear D gene. This CDR3 is built from 14 residues. V was trimmed by 1 base and J by 3 bases, leaving 7 bases between them. Germline CDR1 and CDR2: MNHEY and SVGAGI.

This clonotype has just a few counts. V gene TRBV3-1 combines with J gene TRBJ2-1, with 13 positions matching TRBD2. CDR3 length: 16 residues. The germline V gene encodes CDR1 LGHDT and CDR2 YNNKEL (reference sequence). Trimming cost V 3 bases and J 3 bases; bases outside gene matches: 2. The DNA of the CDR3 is TGTGCCAGCAGCCAGGGACTAGCGGGGAACTACAATGAGCAGTTCTTC. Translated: CASSQGLAGNYNEQFF.

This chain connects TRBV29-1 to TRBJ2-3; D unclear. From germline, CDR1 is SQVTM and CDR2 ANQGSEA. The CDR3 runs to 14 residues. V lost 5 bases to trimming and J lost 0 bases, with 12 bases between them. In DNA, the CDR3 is TGCAGCGTTAGACGGAGTACTAGCACAGATACGCAGTATTTT. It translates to CSVRRSTSTDTQYF.

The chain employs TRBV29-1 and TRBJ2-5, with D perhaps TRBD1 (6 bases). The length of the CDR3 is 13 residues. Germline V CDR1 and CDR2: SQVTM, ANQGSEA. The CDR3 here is CSIIPGEEETQYF. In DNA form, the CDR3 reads TGCAGTATAATTCCAGGGGAAGAAGAGACCCAGTACTTC. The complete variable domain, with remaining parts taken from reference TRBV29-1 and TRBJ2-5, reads SAVISQKPSRDICQRGTSLTIQCQVDSQVTMMFWYRQQPGQSLTLIATANQGSEATYESGFVIDKFPISRPNLTFSTLTVSNMSPEDSSIYLCSIIPGEEETQYFGPGTRLLVL.

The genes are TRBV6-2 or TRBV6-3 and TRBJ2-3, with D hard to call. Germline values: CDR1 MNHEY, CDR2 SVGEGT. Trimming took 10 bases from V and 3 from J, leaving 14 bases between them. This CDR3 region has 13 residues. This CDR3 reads CATTYAGTDTQYF. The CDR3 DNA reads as TGTGCCACAACGTATGCTGGAACAGATACGCAGTATTTT.

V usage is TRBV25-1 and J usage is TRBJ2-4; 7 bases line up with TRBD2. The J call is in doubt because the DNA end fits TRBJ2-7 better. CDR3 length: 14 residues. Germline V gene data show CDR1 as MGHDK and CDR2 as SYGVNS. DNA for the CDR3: TGTGCCAGCACCTCCCGGGAGGAAGGCTACGAGCAGTACTTC. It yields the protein CASTSREEGYEQYF.

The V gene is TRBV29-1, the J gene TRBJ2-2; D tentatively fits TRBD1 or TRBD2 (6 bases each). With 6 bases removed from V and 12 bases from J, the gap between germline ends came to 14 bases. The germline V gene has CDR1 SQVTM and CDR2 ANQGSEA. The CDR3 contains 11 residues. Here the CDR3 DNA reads TGCAGCGTGGGGGGCCGGGACAAGCTGTTTTTT. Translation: CSVGGRDKLFF.

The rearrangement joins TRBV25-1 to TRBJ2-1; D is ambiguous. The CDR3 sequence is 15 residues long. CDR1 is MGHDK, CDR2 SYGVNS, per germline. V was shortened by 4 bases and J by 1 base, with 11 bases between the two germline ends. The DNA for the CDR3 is TGTGCCAGCAGTGGACGCCCCGGGTCCTACAATGAGCAGTTCTTC. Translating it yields CASSGRPGSYNEQFF.

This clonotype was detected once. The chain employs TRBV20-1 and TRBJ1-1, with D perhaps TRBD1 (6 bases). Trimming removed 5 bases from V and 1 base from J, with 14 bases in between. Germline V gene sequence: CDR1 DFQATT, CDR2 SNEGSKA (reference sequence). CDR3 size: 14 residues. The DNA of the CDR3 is TGCAGTGCTTTTCGGGGGCCCGGGAACACTGAAGCTTTCTTT. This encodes CSAFRGPGNTEAFF.

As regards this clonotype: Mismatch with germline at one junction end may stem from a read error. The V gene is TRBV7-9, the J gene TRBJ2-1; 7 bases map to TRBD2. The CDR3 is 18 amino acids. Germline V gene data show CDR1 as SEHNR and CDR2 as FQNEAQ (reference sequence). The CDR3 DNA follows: TGTACCAGCAGCGAACGAACTAGCGCCCTGAGCTCCTACAATGAGCAGTTCTTC. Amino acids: CTSSERTSALSSYNEQFF.

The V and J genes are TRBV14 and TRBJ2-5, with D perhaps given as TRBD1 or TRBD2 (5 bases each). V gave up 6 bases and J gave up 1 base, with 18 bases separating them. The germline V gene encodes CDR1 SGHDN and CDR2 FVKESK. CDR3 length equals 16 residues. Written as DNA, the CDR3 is TGTGCCAGCAGAAGTTCGTCGGGGCCCTCCCAAGAGACCCAGTACTTC. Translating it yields CASRSSSGPSQETQYF.

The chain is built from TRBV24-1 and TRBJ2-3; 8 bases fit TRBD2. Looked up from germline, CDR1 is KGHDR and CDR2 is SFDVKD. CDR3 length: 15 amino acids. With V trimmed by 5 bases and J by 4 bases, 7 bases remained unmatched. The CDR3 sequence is CATSALGGAPDTQYF. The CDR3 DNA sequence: TGTGCCACCAGTGCCCTCGGGGGGGCCCCAGATACGCAGTATTTT.

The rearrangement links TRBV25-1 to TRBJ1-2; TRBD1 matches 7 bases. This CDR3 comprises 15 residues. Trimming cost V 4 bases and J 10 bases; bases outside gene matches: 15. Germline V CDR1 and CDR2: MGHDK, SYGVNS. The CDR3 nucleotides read TGTGCCAGCAGTGGCTACTCTGGACAGGACTGGGACTACACCTTC. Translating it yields CASSGYSGQDWDYTF.

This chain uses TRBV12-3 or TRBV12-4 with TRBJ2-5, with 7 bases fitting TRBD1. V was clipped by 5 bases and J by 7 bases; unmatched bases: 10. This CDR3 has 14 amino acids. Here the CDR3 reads CASSNTGTEATQYF. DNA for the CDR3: TGTGCCAGCAGTAATACCGGGACAGAAGCGACCCAGTACTTC.

The CDR3 here is CASRPWAGSADTQYF. The CDR3 DNA reads as TGTGCCAGCAGGCCCTGGGCGGGGTCCGCAGATACGCAGTATTTT. The chain couples TRBV6-6 to TRBJ2-3; a weak D match, TRBD2 (6 bases). Germline CDR1 reads MNHNY; CDR2 reads SVGAGI (reference sequence). This CDR3 is 15 amino acids long. Between the trimmed V and J ends, which lost 6 bases and 4 bases, there was a span of 17 bases.

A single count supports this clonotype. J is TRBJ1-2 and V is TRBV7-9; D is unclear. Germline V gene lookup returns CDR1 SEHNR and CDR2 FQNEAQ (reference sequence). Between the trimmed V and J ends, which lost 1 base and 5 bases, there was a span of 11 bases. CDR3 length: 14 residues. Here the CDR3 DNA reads TGTGCCAGCAGCTTAGAGGGTTCGCGGTATGGCTACACCTTC. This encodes CASSLEGSRYGYTF.

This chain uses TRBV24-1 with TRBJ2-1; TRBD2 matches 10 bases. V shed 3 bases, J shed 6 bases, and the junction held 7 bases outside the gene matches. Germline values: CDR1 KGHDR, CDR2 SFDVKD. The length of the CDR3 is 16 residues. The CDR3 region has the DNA TGTGCCACCAGTGATGGCGGACTAGCGGAGATCAATGAGCAGTTCTTC. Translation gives CATSDGGLAEINEQFF.

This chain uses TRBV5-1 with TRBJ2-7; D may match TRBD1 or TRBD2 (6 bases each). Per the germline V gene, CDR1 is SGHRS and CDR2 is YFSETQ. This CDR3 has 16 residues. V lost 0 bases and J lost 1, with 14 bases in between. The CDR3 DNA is TGCGCCAGCAGCTTGGTAGGACAAGGGGGGTCCTACGAGCAGTACTTC. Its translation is CASSLVGQGGSYEQYF.